This T cell receptor beta chain was sequenced for a study of T cell responses to AZD1222 COVID-19 vaccine. Overall study results and limits: Donors, mostly white British, included more females; clonal diversity was possibly underestimated. Nearly half of spike-specific TCRs reportedly target unmutated variant regions. Increased Spike-specific TCR breadth and depth were observed after two AZD1222 doses. Spike regions recognized by vaccine-associated CD4 TCRs spanned the protein, led by 160-218 and 743-854.

Repertoires were generated with immunoSEQ multiplex PCR, while TCRdb's copy carries only in-frame clones and drops some. In the table there are roughly 150,000 clones, 85% to 95% of which are singletons. Notes on this clone: Its cognate antigen is unknown.

This sample comprised peripheral blood, obtained on day 0 of AZD1222 vaccination. The source is an adult in good health.

CDR3 residues: CSAEGGRSSYEQYF. CDR3 sequence (DNA): TGCAGCGCCGAAGGTGGAAGGAGCTCCTACGAGCAGTACTTC. The rearrangement links TRBV29-1 to TRBJ2-7, with D unclear. The CDR3 contains 14 residues. Germline assignment: CDR1 SQVTM and CDR2 ANQGSEA. V lost 7 bases to trimming and J lost 0 bases, with 16 bases between them.